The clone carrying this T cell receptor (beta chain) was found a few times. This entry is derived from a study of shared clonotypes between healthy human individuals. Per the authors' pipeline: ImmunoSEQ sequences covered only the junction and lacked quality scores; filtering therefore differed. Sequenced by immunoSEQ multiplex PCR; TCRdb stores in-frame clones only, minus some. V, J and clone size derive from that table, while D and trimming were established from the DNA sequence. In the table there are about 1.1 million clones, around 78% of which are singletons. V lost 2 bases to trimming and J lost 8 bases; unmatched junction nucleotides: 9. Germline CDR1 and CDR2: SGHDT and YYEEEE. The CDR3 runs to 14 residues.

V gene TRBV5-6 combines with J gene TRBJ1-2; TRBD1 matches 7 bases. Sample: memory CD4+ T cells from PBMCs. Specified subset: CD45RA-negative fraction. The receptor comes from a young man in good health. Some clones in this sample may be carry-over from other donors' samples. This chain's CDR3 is CASSFGTEASGYTF. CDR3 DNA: TGTGCCAGCAGCTTCGGGACAGAGGCGTCCGGCTACACCTTC.